This paragraph reports one TCR beta chain. Membership in each cohort depended on participant-reported clinical history. The sample belongs to a study of blood T cell repertoires in COVID-19. Across the study: The United States, Italy and Spain supplied acute and convalescent COVID-19 samples. In each case, the material was cDNA or gDNA derived from T cells, B-cell-depleted T cells, or PBMCs.

This CDR3 is 15 amino acids long. Trimming cost V 1 base and J 5 bases; bases outside gene matches: 1. CDR1 is MGHDK, CDR2 SYGVNS, per germline. As handled by the study authors: How many nucleated cells were present was estimated from reference gene primer amplification. Clones were read by immunoSEQ multiplex PCR, and TCRdb kept only the in-frame ones, dropping some. V, J and clone size reflect that table, while D and trimming were determined from the DNA. Altogether more than 100,000 clones are present, 84% being singletons, with the ten largest covering about 2.3%. This clonotype was sampled from a man aged 35-49 years with acute COVID-19. The specimen sequenced was PBMCs or T cells enriched from blood (not recorded which). The chain uses TRBV25-1 and TRBJ1-4; 10 bases fit TRBD1. CDR3 coding DNA: TGTGCCAGCAGTGAATTGGGACAGGGGAATGAAAAACTGTTTTTT. This codes for CASSELGQGNEKLFF.